This TCR beta chain originates from a study of blood T cell repertoires in COVID-19. Study information: Spain, Italy and the United States supplied samples that represented acute and convalescent COVID-19. T cells, B-cell-depleted T cells, or PBMCs provided the cDNA or gDNA that served as material.

Produced via immunoSEQ multiplex PCR; TCRdb's table is partial and in-frame only. The profile shows about 240,000 clones, 83% of them singletons. The V and J ends lost 4 bases and 2 bases, in that order; junction bases with no gene match: 4. CDR1 is MNHEY and CDR2 is SMNVEV in the germline V gene (reference sequence). The CDR3 is made up of 15 amino acids. Living in 24 US areas, the participants were between about 18 and 95 years of age. Cohorts were assigned according to the clinical history that participants reported. Material for sequencing was PBMCs or T cells enriched from blood (not recorded which). The chain couples TRBV27 to TRBJ2-2; 7 bases map to TRBD1. This clonotype was sampled from a woman aged 40 to 50 who had been exposed to COVID-19. The CDR3 DNA reads as TGTGCCAGCAGTTCACAGGGGACCAACACCGGGGAGCTGTTTTTT. This codes for CASSSQGTNTGELFF.